This TCR beta chain appears in the sequencing data of a study of shared clonotypes between healthy human individuals. Study-wide background: Aged 18 to 49, the donors were a couple of women and a few men.

Notes on the study in general: Larger estimated richness was generally seen in naive subsets than in memory subsets.

This clone has just one count. Its cognate antigen is unknown. The assay was run at deep level. The sorted-subset replicate PCRs were given about 210 ng DNA, which is about 30,000 T cell genomes. This table comes from immunoSEQ multiplex PCR, and its TCRdb copy is limited to in-frame clones, with some not included. This table has about 1 million clones, around three quarters appearing once. The CDR3 is 15 residues long. Germline V gene lookup returns CDR1 SGHTA and CDR2 FQGNSA. V lost 1 base to trimming and J lost 0 bases, with 9 bases between them. The chain carries TRBV7-2 and TRBJ1-1; perhaps TRBD1 as D (5 bases). The sample taken for sequencing was memory CD4+ T cells from PBMCs. Subset of the sample: CD45RA-negative fraction. This TCR was sampled from a man younger than 35 in good health. Some clones in this sample may be carry-over from other donors' samples. This chain's CDR3 is CASSLETVLNTEAFF. The CDR3 DNA sequence: TGTGCCAGCAGCTTAGAGACAGTGTTGAACACTGAAGCTTTCTTT.